Shown below are 29 T cell receptor beta chains from a single sample sequenced in a study of T cell responses to AZD1222 COVID-19 vaccine. Using immunoSEQ multiplex PCR, the repertoire was profiled, and TCRdb retains in-frame clones only, with some absent. This table holds roughly 200,000 clones, approximately 92% found once. The sequences come from peripheral blood, collected 28 days after the second dose of the MenACWY control vaccine. Source of these receptors: an adult who received the MenACWY meningococcal vaccine as a control.

The CDR3 nucleotides are TGTGCCAGCAGTCAGCGAGGGAACTATGGCTACACCTTC. It encodes CASSQRGNYGYTF. The chain uses TRBV6-5 and TRBJ1-2; no reliable D call. The V gene's germline CDR1 is MNHEY and CDR2 SVGAGI. The CDR3 is made up of 13 amino acids. Trimming cost V 5 bases and J 2 bases, with 9 bases left between them.

The CDR3 sequence: CASSWRGNEQFF. For the CDR3, the DNA is TGTGCCAGCAGCTGGAGGGGTAATGAGCAGTTCTTC. J is TRBJ2-1 and V is TRBV7-9, with a tentative D call TRBD2 (6 bases). Germline V CDR1 and CDR2: SEHNR, FQNEAQ (reference sequence). The CDR3 consists of 12 residues. Trimming shortened V by 4 bases and J by 7 bases, and 8 bases separated the two germline ends.

For the CDR3, the DNA is TGTGCCAGCAGGTTAGAACTAGCGGGGGGGCTTGAGCAGTTCTTC. Residues: CASRLELAGGLEQFF. This chain connects TRBV2 to TRBJ2-1; 13 bases agree with TRBD2. Germline-derived CDR1 and CDR2 are SNHLY and FYNNEI. V lost 6 bases to trimming and J lost 9 bases; unmatched junction nucleotides: 8. This CDR3 has 15 residues.

Details on this clone: Mismatch with germline at one junction end may stem from a read error. This rearrangement joins TRBV12-3 or TRBV12-4 to TRBJ2-1; the match to TRBD2 covers 9 bases. There are 13 residues in the CDR3. CDR3 DNA sequence: TGTGCCAGCAGATTAGCGGGGGAATATGAGCAGTTCTTC. Protein sequence: CASRLAGEYEQFF.

The chain joins TRBV11-2 to TRBJ2-3; a weak D match, TRBD2 (5 bases). The CDR3 sequence is 15 residues long. V gave up 3 bases and J gave up 2 bases, with 12 bases separating them. Germline V gene lookup returns CDR1 SGHAT and CDR2 FQNNGV. CDR3 DNA: TGTGCCAGCAGCTTTGGGTTCGGGGACACAGATACGCAGTATTTT. It yields the protein CASSFGFGDTDTQYF.

The chain uses TRBV9 and TRBJ1-3, with D possibly matching TRBD1 (5 bases). The CDR3 covers 16 residues. V lost 3 bases, J lost 0 bases, and 13 bases lay in between. Per the germline V gene, CDR1 is SGDLS and CDR2 is YYNGEE. The CDR3: CASSAIGQLSGNTIYF. CDR3 nucleotides: TGTGCCAGCAGCGCAATTGGACAACTCTCTGGAAACACCATATATTTT. Full variable domain (outside the CDR3, taken from reference TRBV9 and TRBJ1-3): DSGVTQTPKHLITATGQRVTLRCSPRSGDLSVYWYQQSLDQGLQFLIQYYNGEERAKGNILERFSAQQFPDLHSELNLSSLELGDSALYFCASSAIGQLSGNTIYFGEGSWLTVV.

This clone was detected once. The chain combines TRBV5-5 with TRBJ2-2, with 8 bases fitting TRBD1. The CDR3 runs 16 residues. V was clipped by 2 bases and J by 4 bases; unmatched bases: 7. Germline-derived CDR1 and CDR2 are SGHKS and YYEKEE (reference sequence). The CDR3 sequence: CASSFDRGQSTGELFF. The CDR3 DNA reads as TGTGCCAGCAGCTTTGACAGGGGCCAATCCACCGGGGAGCTGTTTTTT.

V is TRBV28 and J is TRBJ1-2; D remains unclear. The CDR3 consists of 15 residues. Trimming left V 6 bases short and J 0 bases short, with 14 bases between. Germline V gene data show CDR1 as MDHEN and CDR2 as SYDVKM. CDR3 nucleotides: TGTGCCAGCAGCCCGGGCCTTGAAGCTAACTATGGCTACACCTTC. Translating it yields CASSPGLEANYGYTF.

The V call is TRBV6-5, the J call TRBJ1-2, with TRBD1 matching 7 bases. J lost 5 bases, V lost 0 bases, and 9 bases had no gene match. Germline CDR1 and CDR2: MNHEY and SVGAGI. CDR3 size: 16 residues. The CDR3 DNA reads TGTGCCAGCAGTTACTCGCGGCAGGGGGACCTGTATGGCTACACCTTC. It codes for CASSYSRQGDLYGYTF.

The chain carries TRBV6-1 and TRBJ1-4; 8 bases agree with TRBD1. Looked up from germline, CDR1 is MNHNS and CDR2 is SASEGT. The CDR3 loop spans 17 amino acids. Losses at the gene ends were 4 bases for V and 0 bases for J; bases not matched to a gene: 7. The CDR3 here is CASSARGQGTTNEKLFF. The CDR3 nucleotides read TGTGCCAGCAGTGCCCGTGGACAGGGCACAACTAATGAAAAACTGTTTTTT.

The chain employs TRBV27 and TRBJ1-6; 9 positions agree with TRBD1. CDR1 and CDR2 (germline): MNHEY, SMNVEV (reference sequence). The CDR3 consists of 16 residues. Trimming cost V 5 bases and J 10 bases; bases outside gene matches: 12. The CDR3 DNA reads TGTGCCAGCAGTCGACGGGACAGGGTGGAAAGATCACCCCTCCACTTT. It yields the protein CASSRRDRVERSPLHF.

This sequence joins TRBV7-9 and TRBJ2-1; perhaps TRBD2 as D (5 bases). Trimming shortened V by 8 bases and J by 10 bases, and 12 bases separated the two germline ends. The CDR3 covers 11 residues. The germline CDR1 and CDR2 sequences are SEHNR and FQNEAQ (reference sequence). The CDR3 DNA reads as TGTGCCAGCTCCCCTGGGGAGGAGCAGTTCTTC. It encodes CASSPGEEQFF. The variable domain in full, with the rest retrieved from reference TRBV7-9 and TRBJ2-1, is DTGVSQNPRHKITKRGQNVTFRCDPISEHNRLYWYRQTLGQGPEFLTYFQNEAQLEKSRLLSDRFSAERPKGSFSTLEIQRTEQGDSAMYLCASSPGEEQFFGPGTRLTVL.

The chain links TRBV5-8 to TRBJ1-1; 7 bases align to TRBD1. V was pared by 6 bases and J by 0 bases, with 8 bases of the junction left unmatched. The germline CDR1 and CDR2 sequences are SGHTS and YDEGEE. CDR3 length: 15 amino acids. The CDR3 here is CASIQGRGMNTEAFF. The CDR3 DNA reads as TGTGCCAGCATACAGGGGAGGGGGATGAACACTGAAGCTTTCTTT. The full variable domain, with the rest looked up from reference TRBV5-8 and TRBJ1-1, is EAGVTQSPTHLIKTRGQQATLRCSPISGHTSVYWYQQALGLGLQFLLWYDEGEERNRGNFPPRFSGRQFPNYSSELNVNALELEDSALYLCASIQGRGMNTEAFFGQGTRLTVV.

This chain uses TRBV18 with TRBJ1-1, with unresolved D. The CDR3 consists of 13 residues. V was shortened by 5 bases and J by 3 bases, with 10 bases between the two germline ends. Germline CDR1 is KGHSH and CDR2 is LQKENI. CDR3 in amino acids: CASSWRRDTEAFF. The CDR3 DNA follows: TGTGCCAGCTCATGGAGGCGGGACACTGAAGCTTTCTTT.

This chain joins TRBV21-1 and TRBJ1-5. TRBV21-1 is assigned pseudogene status. The length of the CDR3 is 16 residues. The CDR3 DNA follows: TGTGCCAGCAGCGGACCGGGCCTCCTGCGCAATCAGCCCCAGCATTTT. This translates into CASSGPGLLRNQPQHF.

The chain recombines TRBV4-1 with TRBJ1-5, with a possible D match to TRBD1 (6 bases). The CDR3 sequence is 16 residues long. CDR1 is MGHRA, CDR2 YSYEKL, per germline. The V and J ends lost 1 base and 5 bases respectively, with 15 bases between them. In DNA form, the CDR3 reads TGCGCCAGCAGCCAAGCGTTTTACAGGGCCGATCAGCCCCAGCATTTT. It translates to CASSQAFYRADQPQHF.

The chain recombines TRBV30 with TRBJ2-1; D is unresolved. V was trimmed by 2 bases and J by 0 bases, leaving 20 bases between them. Per germline, CDR1 GTSNPN and CDR2 SVGIG (reference sequence). The CDR3 runs 18 residues. For the CDR3, the DNA is TGTGCCTGGAGTAGGTACCTTCAACTTATTAGCTCCTACAATGAGCAGTTCTTC. This encodes CAWSRYLQLISSYNEQFF.

The chain recombines TRBV18 with TRBJ1-4, with D possibly TRBD1 on 5 matching bases. CDR3 length equals 15 residues. With 3 bases removed from V and 5 bases from J, the gap between germline ends came to 13 bases. CDR1 and CDR2 from the germline V gene are KGHSH and LQKENI. The CDR3 coding sequence is TGTGCCAGCTCACCCCGCCAGGGAAAAAATGAAAAACTGTTTTTT. This encodes CASSPRQGKNEKLFF.

The J gene is TRBJ2-6, the V gene TRBV12-5; D ambiguous. Germline CDR1 reads LGHNT; CDR2 reads FRNRAP. The CDR3 spans 15 residues. V was cut by 4 bases and J by 2 bases, with 9 bases left in between. The CDR3 DNA reads TGTGCTAGTGGTTCGCAGCCCACTGGGGCCAACGTCCTGACTTTC. This codes for CASGSQPTGANVLTF. The entire variable domain, with the rest obtained from reference TRBV12-5 and TRBJ2-6, is as follows: DARVTQTPRHKVTEMGQEVTMRCQPILGHNTVFWYRQTMMQGLELLAYFRNRAPLDDSGMPKDRFSAEMPDATLATLKIQPSEPRDSAVYFCASGSQPTGANVLTFGAGSRLTVL.

V gene TRBV7-2 combines with J gene TRBJ2-3; the D gene is possibly TRBD2 (7 bases). Trimming shortened V by 3 bases and J by 2 bases, and 12 bases separated the two germline ends. CDR3 size: 15 residues. CDR1 is SGHTA, CDR2 FQGNSA, per germline. CDR3: CASSFGRGPTDTQYF. The DNA of the CDR3 is TGTGCCAGCAGCTTTGGGCGGGGGCCCACAGATACGCAGTATTTT.

The V call is TRBV6-2 or TRBV6-3, the J call TRBJ1-5; D unresolved. CDR3 size: 14 residues. CDR1 MNHEY and CDR2 SVGEGT come from the germline V gene. V lost 4 bases and J lost 5, with 12 bases in between. The CDR3 spells CASSSAARHQPQHF. CDR3 DNA sequence: TGTGCCAGCAGTTCGGCGGCGCGTCATCAGCCCCAGCATTTT.

V gene TRBV2 combines with J gene TRBJ1-1, with D unclear. Trimming took off 4 bases at V and 11 bases at J, with 20 bases between the two ends. Germline CDR1 SNHLY, CDR2 FYNNEI. This CDR3 region has 14 residues. CDR3 sequence: CASSAREGLERAFF. CDR3 nucleotide sequence: TGTGCCAGCAGTGCCCGTGAGGGCTTGGAGCGGGCTTTCTTT.

This clone has just one count. The rearrangement uses TRBV19 and TRBJ1-3; 7 nucleotides match TRBD1. CDR1 is LNHDA, CDR2 SQIVND, per germline (reference sequence). V trimming: 3 bases; J trimming: 0 bases; junction bases outside the gene matches: 5. This CDR3 spans 16 amino acids. Here the CDR3 DNA reads TGTGCCAGTAGTATCTATGGGACAGCCTCTGGAAACACCATATATTTT. As protein: CASSIYGTASGNTIYF.

The chain employs TRBV27 and TRBJ2-7; 8 bases are shared with TRBD1. CDR3 length equals 15 residues. The V and J ends lost 4 bases and 0 bases, in that order; junction bases with no gene match: 5. Germline-derived CDR1 and CDR2 are MNHEY and SMNVEV (reference sequence). CDR3 nucleotide sequence: TGTGCCAGCAGTTCGCCGGGACAGGTCTCCTACGAGCAGTACTTC. Translating gives CASSSPGQVSYEQYF.

The chain uses TRBV2 and TRBJ2-7; D gene unclear. CDR3 length: 12 amino acids. Germline loops: CDR1 SNHLY, CDR2 FYNNEI. Trimming pared 9 bases from V and 3 bases from J, leaving 12 bases between. The CDR3 DNA is TGTGCCAGTACACCAGCTTACTACGAGCAGTACTTC. Translation: CASTPAYYEQYF.

The V call is TRBV12-3 or TRBV12-4, the J call TRBJ1-1; no reliable D call. The V end lost 6 bases, the J end lost 4 bases, and 6 bases lay between the germline ends. The CDR3 covers 11 residues. CDR3 sequence: CASSRLTEAFF. The CDR3 bases are TGTGCCAGCAGCCGCCTCACTGAAGCTTTCTTT.

The chain employs TRBV7-9 and TRBJ1-1; no firm D call. Trimming removed 1 base at V and 7 bases at J, with 13 bases between. Germline assignment: CDR1 SEHNR and CDR2 FQNEAQ (reference sequence). This CDR3 is 14 amino acids long. The CDR3 DNA sequence: TGTGCCAGCAGCTTAGTAGAGGCGGCAGGTGAAGCTTTCTTT. Protein product: CASSLVEAAGEAFF.

The chain is built from TRBV7-9 and TRBJ2-7; 14 positions match TRBD2. Germline V CDR1 and CDR2: SEHNR, FQNEAQ (reference sequence). Losses at the gene ends were 5 bases for V and 6 bases for J; bases not matched to a gene: 9. The CDR3 extends over 16 amino acids. CDR3 bases: TGTGCCAGCAGCGCCGGGACTAGCGGGGGCTGGATCGAGCAGTACTTC. Translation gives CASSAGTSGGWIEQYF.

With respect to this clone: Its ends do not fully match the called genes, so a read error is possible. This chain joins TRBV18 and TRBJ2-1; 10 bases agree with TRBD2. This CDR3 is 14 amino acids long. Germline lookup yields CDR1 KGHSH and CDR2 LQKENI. The CDR3 loop reads CASSPLAGSNEQFF. The CDR3 DNA follows: TGTGCCAGCTCTCCACTAGCGGGGTCCAATGAGCAGTTCTTC.